The rows below give T cell receptor beta chains drawn from one sample of a study of response to subunit inactivated influenza vaccine. TCRdb independently ran MiXCR on the RT-PCR reads; one entry per CDR3 protein. The sample lists just over 300,000 distinct CDR3 sequences, 21% occurring once. The sample in question was PBMCs from blood, obtained approximately 20 months after vaccination. Every receptor here comes from a man aged 45 to 70 who received an inactivated influenza vaccine. Each CDR3 is given with its conserved first and last residue. D genes are given only for firm matches. A row's size may be missing; if present it is once, few, many or a size class.

TRBJ1-4 TRBV18 NA NA CASSPPVGEKLFF TGTGCCAGCTCACCACCAGTAGGTGAAAAACTGTTTTTT
TRBJ1-2 TRBV3-1 NA few CASSQASREPYYGYTF TGTGCCAGCAGCCAAGCGAGCAGAGAACCCTACTATGGCTACACCTTC
TRBJ1-3 TRBV28 NA many CASSLFWPERTPGNTIYF TGTGCCAGCAGTTTATTTTGGCCCGAACGAACCCCTGGAAACACCATATATTTT
TRBJ1-1 TRBV7-2 NA few CASSLRGFAIETAEAFF TGTGCCAGCAGCTTAAGGGGGTTTGCTATAGAGACAGCTGAAGCTTTCTTT
TRBJ2-2 TRBV11-2 NA few CASSADPKDGELFF TGTGCCAGCAGCGCGGACCCGAAAGACGGGGAGCTGTTTTTT
TRBJ1-5 TRBV18 TRBD1 few CASSPGQGHLANQPQHF TGTGCCAGCTCGCCGGGACAGGGACATCTTGCCAATCAGCCCCAGCATTTT
TRBJ1-3 TRBV12-3/TRBV12-4 NA many CASSRPVGGPSGNTIYF TGTGCCAGCAGTCGCCCGGTGGGGGGGCCCTCTGGAAACACCATATATTTT
TRBJ2-5 TRBV14 TRBD2 NA CASSQDYSTSGLQETQYF TGTGCCAGCAGCCAAGATTACTCGACTAGCGGACTCCAAGAGACCCAGTACTTC
TRBJ2-1 TRBV6-5 NA few CASSYSGASSYNEQFF TGTGCCAGCAGTTACTCGGGGGCGTCCTCCTACAATGAGCAGTTCTTC
TRBJ1-6 TRBV6-8 NA few CASSRLWNSPLHF TGTGCCAGCAGCCGCCTTTGGAATTCACCCCTCCACTTT
TRBJ1-1 TRBV18 NA medium-sized CASFPSTGTLTEAFF TGTGCCAGCTTTCCGAGTACCGGGACGCTCACTGAAGCTTTCTTT
TRBJ2-5 TRBV12-3/TRBV12-4 NA few CASSSSSWTQYF TGTGCCAGCAGTTCCAGCTCCTGGACCCAGTACTTC
TRBJ2-7 TRBV7-9 NA NA CASSQTYGEQYF TGTGCCAGCAGCCAGACGTACGGGGAGCAGTACTTC
TRBJ2-2 TRBV6-1 TRBD2 many CASNSGTATGELFF TGTGCCAGCAATAGCGGGACTGCCACCGGGGAGCTGTTTTTT
TRBJ2-3 TRBV28 NA NA CASSPLGDTQYF TGTGCCAGCAGTCCTCTAGGGGATACGCAGTATTTT
TRBJ2-2 TRBV4-3 TRBD2 few CASSRGLAVNTGELFF TGCGCCAGCAGCCGGGGACTAGCGGTTAACACCGGGGAGCTGTTTTTT
TRBJ2-2 TRBV7-9 NA NA CASSLDLWGGTGELFF TGTGCCAGCAGCTTAGACCTCTGGGGCGGCACCGGGGAGCTGTTTTTT
TRBJ2-2 TRBV24-1 NA few CATSDKHRLANTGELFF TGTGCCACCAGTGATAAGCATAGGCTAGCGAACACCGGGGAGCTGTTTTTT
TRBJ1-2 TRBV9 NA NA CASSTPPGRSGYTF TGTGCCAGCAGCACACCTCCGGGACGGAGTGGCTACACCTTC
TRBJ2-4 TRBV20-1 NA NA CSASPGENIQYF TGCAGTGCTAGCCCAGGAGAAAACATTCAGTACTTC
TRBJ2-7 TRBV7-9 NA NA CASSHEGGKDVYEQYF TGTGCCAGCAGCCACGAGGGAGGAAAGGACGTCTACGAGCAGTACTTC
TRBJ2-4 TRBV12-3/TRBV12-4 NA NA CASSLYGPRGNIQYF TGTGCCAGCAGTTTATATGGTCCCAGGGGAAACATTCAGTACTTC
TRBJ1-5 TRBV6-1 TRBD1 NA CASSEYGRQGDNQRQHF TGTGCCAGCAGTGAATATGGGAGGCAGGGGGACAATCAGCGCCAGCATTTT
TRBJ2-5 TRBV28 TRBD2 NA CASSHGGRGTQYF TGTGCCAGCAGCCACGGCGGGAGAGGGACCCAGTACTTC
TRBJ1-2 TRBV5-4 TRBD1 NA CASGRDRRGYTF TGTGCCAGCGGAAGGGACAGACGAGGCTACACCTTC
TRBJ2-2 TRBV20-1 NA NA CSARFTYTNTGELFF TGCAGTGCTAGATTCACCTACACGAACACCGGGGAGCTGTTTTTT
TRBJ2-1 TRBV14 NA few CASSPGTPSYNEQFF TGTGCCAGCAGTCCCGGGACACCCTCCTACAATGAGCAGTTCTTC
TRBJ1-2 TRBV6-2/TRBV6-3 NA few CASSKSGPPDGGYTF TGTGCCAGCAGCAAGTCGGGACCGCCAGACGGTGGCTACACCTTC
TRBJ2-2 TRBV6-2/TRBV6-3 NA NA CASSYLHTGELFF TGTGCCAGCAGTTACCTTCACACCGGGGAGCTGTTTTTT
TRBJ2-5 TRBV14 TRBD2 NA CASSQVGPLAGDTQETQYF TGTGCCAGCAGCCAAGTTGGCCCACTAGCGGGGGACACCCAAGAGACCCAGTACTTC
TRBJ2-1 TRBV20-1 TRBD2 NA CSAQRASGLANEQFF TGCAGTGCTCAAAGGGCTAGCGGGCTGGCCAATGAGCAGTTCTTC
TRBJ2-1 TRBV12-3/TRBV12-4 NA NA CASSSALSSGGNEQFF TGTGCCAGCAGTTCCGCCCTGTCCTCAGGGGGGAATGAGCAGTTCTTC
TRBJ2-7 TRBV3-1 NA NA CASSQVRRGPYEQYF TGTGCCAGCAGCCAAGTTCGCAGGGGCCCATACGAGCAGTACTTC
TRBJ1-1 TRBV29-1 NA few CSVVLGSGEAFF TGCAGCGTTGTTCTCGGAAGCGGGGAAGCTTTCTTT
TRBJ2-7 TRBV6-5 TRBD2 NA CASSYSLGTSYEQYF TGTGCCAGCAGTTACTCTCTTGGGACTAGCTACGAGCAGTACTTC
TRBJ2-1 TRBV4-2 NA NA CASSQDQGGGEQFF TGTGCCAGCAGCCAAGATCAAGGGGGGGGTGAGCAGTTCTTC
TRBJ2-4 TRBV12-3/TRBV12-4 NA few CATSGGGKQLKNIQYF TGTGCCACGAGCGGTGGGGGGAAACAACTCAAAAACATTCAGTACTTC
TRBJ2-5 TRBV6-2/TRBV6-3 NA NA CASSYSPGDQETQYF TGTGCCAGCAGTTACTCGCCCGGGGACCAAGAGACCCAGTACTTC
TRBJ2-7 TRBV5-5 NA NA CASRQTASYEQYF TGTGCCAGCCGGCAAACGGCGTCCTACGAGCAGTACTTC
TRBJ2-5 TRBV28 NA NA CASSLLGGQETQYF TGTGCCAGCAGTTTATTGGGGGGCCAAGAGACCCAGTACTTC
TRBJ1-4 TRBV5-1 TRBD1 many CASSEQGAANEKLFF TGCGCCAGCAGCGAACAGGGGGCGGCTAATGAAAAACTGTTTTTT
TRBJ2-7 TRBV6-5 TRBD1 few CASSFGTGRYEQYF TGTGCCAGCAGTTTCGGGACAGGGCGCTACGAGCAGTACTTC
TRBJ1-2 TRBV7-2 NA NA CASSPVTVINYGYTF TGTGCCAGCAGCCCTGTGACAGTTATAAACTATGGCTACACCTTC
TRBJ2-5 TRBV11-2 TRBD1 few CASSLVSPLRGQETQYF TGTGCCAGCAGCTTAGTTTCTCCTCTCAGGGGGCAAGAGACCCAGTACTTC
TRBJ2-1 TRBV20-1 TRBD2 few CSARVASGSNEQFF TGCAGTGCTAGAGTGGCTAGCGGGTCCAATGAGCAGTTCTTC
TRBJ2-1 TRBV29-1 TRBD2 NA CSAALAGVDNEQFF TGCAGCGCTGCGCTAGCGGGGGTAGACAATGAGCAGTTCTTC
TRBJ2-3 TRBV27 TRBD1 few CASSLGRGRLYYQYF TGTGCCAGCAGTTTGGGTAGGGGGCGCTTGTATTATCAGTATTTT
TRBJ1-5 TRBV6-2/TRBV6-3 NA many CASSPRQLYQPQHF TGTGCCAGCAGTCCGAGACAGTTGTATCAGCCCCAGCATTTT
TRBJ1-3 TRBV12-3/TRBV12-4 NA few CASSPGVSANF TGTGCCAGCAGTCCGGGTGTCAGTGCGAATTTT
TRBJ1-5 TRBV20-1 NA few CSASRWISNQPQHF TGCAGTGCTAGTCGATGGATTAGCAATCAGCCCCAGCATTTT
TRBJ2-1 TRBV10-2 NA NA CASSRDFRNEQFF TGCGCCAGCAGCCGGGACTTTAGAAATGAGCAGTTCTTC
TRBJ1-1 TRBV6-2/TRBV6-3 NA NA CASSYGQGPEAFF TGTGCCAGCAGTTACGGGCAGGGCCCAGAGGCTTTCTTT
TRBJ1-1 TRBV7-8 TRBD1 NA CASSTRTGWVDEAFF TGTGCCAGCAGCACCCGGACAGGGTGGGTTGATGAAGCTTTCTTT
TRBJ1-1 TRBV5-1 NA few CASSLEPANTEAFF TGCGCCAGCAGCTTGGAGCCGGCGAACACTGAAGCTTTCTTT
TRBJ1-2 TRBV5-1 NA few CASSYQQEGYTF TGCGCCAGCAGCTACCAACAAGAAGGCTACACCTTC
TRBJ1-1 TRBV4-3 NA NA CASSQSMWGLNTEAFF TGCGCCAGCAGCCAATCGATGTGGGGCCTGAACACTGAAGCTTTCTTT
TRBJ1-1 TRBV6-1 NA few CAEGQGMNTEAFF TGTGCCGAGGGGCAGGGGATGAACACTGAAGCTTTCTTT
TRBJ1-1 TRBV13 NA NA CASSFRTLNPEAFF TGTGCCAGCAGCTTTAGGACCCTAAATCCTGAAGCTTTCTTT
TRBJ1-4 TRBV5-1 TRBD1 few CASSLQGASTNEKLFF TGCGCCAGCAGCTTGCAGGGGGCATCAACTAATGAAAAACTGTTTTTT
TRBJ1-4 TRBV6-2/TRBV6-3 TRBD1 NA CASSYYRGKNEKLFF TGTGCCAGCAGTTACTACAGGGGGAAGAATGAAAAACTGTTTTTT